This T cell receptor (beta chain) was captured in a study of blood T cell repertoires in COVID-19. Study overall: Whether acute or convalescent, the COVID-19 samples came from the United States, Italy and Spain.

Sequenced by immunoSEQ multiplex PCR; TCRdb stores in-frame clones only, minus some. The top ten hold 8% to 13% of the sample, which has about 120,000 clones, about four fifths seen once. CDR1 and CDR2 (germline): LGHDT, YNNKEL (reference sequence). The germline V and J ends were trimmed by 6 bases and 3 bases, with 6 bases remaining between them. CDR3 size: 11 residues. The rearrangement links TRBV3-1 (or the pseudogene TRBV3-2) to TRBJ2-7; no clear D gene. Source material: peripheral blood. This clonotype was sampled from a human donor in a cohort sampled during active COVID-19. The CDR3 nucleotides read TGTGCCAGCAGTTCTTACTACGAGCAGTACTTC. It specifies CASSSYYEQYF.